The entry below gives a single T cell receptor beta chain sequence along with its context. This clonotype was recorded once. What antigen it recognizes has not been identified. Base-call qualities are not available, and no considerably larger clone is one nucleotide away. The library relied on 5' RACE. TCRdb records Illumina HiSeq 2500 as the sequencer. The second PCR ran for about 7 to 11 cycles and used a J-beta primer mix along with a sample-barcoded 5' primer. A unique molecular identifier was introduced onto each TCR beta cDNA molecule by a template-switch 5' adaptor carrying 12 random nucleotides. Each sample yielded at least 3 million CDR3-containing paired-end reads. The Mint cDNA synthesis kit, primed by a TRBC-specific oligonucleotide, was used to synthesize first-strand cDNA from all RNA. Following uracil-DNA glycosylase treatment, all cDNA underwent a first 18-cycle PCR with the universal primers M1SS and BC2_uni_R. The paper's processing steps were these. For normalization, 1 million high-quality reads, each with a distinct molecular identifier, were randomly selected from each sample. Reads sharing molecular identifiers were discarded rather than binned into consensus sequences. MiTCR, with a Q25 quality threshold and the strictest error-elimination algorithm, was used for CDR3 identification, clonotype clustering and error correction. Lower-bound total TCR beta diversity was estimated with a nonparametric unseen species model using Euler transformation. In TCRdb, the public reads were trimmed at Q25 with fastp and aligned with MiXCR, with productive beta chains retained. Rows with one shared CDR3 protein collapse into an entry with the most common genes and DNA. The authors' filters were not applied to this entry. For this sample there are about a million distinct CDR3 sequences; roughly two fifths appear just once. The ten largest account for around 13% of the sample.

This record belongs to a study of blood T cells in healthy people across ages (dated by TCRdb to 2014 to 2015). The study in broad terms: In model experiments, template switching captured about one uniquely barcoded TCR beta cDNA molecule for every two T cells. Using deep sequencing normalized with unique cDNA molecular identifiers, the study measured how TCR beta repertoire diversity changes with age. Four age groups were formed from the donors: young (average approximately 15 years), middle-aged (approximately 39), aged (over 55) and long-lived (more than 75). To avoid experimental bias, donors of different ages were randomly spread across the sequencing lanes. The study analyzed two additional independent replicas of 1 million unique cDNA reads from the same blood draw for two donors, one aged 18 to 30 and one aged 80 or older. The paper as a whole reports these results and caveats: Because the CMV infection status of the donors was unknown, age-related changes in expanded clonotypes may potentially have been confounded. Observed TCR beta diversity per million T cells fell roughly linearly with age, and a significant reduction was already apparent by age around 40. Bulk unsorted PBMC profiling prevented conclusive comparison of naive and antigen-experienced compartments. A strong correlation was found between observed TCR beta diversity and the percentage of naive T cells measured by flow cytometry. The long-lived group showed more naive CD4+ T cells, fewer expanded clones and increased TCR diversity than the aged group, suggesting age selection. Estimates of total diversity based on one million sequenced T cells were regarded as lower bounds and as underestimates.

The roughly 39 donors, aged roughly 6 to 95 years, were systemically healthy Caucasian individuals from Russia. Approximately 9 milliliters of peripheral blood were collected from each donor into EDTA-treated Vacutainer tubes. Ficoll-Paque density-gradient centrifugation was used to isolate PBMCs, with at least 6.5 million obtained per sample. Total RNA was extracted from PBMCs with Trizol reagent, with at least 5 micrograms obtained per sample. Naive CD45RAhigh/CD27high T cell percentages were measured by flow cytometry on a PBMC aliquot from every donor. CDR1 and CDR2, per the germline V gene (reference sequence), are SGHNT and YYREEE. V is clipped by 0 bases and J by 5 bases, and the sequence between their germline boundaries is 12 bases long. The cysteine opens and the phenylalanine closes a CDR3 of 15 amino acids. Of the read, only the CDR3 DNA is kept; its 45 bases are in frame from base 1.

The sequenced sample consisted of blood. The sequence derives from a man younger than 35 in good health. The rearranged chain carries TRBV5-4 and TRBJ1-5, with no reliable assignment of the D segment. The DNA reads TGTGCCAGCAGCTTGGATATGCAAGGGCATCAGCCCCAGCATTTT. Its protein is CASSLDMQGHQPQHF.